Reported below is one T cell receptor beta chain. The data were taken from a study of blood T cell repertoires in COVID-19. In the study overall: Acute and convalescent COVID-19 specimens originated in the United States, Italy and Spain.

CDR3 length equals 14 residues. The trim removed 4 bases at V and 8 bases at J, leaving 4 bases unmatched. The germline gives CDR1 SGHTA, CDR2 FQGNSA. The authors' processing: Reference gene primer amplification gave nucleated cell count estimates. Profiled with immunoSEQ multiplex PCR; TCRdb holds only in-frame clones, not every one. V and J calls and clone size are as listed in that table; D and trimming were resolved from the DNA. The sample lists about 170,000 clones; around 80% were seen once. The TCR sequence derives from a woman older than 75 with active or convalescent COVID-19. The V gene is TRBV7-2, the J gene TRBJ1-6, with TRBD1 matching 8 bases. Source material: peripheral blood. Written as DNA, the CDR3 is TGTGCCAGCAGCTGGACAGGGATGGATTCACCCCTCCACTTT. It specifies CASSWTGMDSPLHF.